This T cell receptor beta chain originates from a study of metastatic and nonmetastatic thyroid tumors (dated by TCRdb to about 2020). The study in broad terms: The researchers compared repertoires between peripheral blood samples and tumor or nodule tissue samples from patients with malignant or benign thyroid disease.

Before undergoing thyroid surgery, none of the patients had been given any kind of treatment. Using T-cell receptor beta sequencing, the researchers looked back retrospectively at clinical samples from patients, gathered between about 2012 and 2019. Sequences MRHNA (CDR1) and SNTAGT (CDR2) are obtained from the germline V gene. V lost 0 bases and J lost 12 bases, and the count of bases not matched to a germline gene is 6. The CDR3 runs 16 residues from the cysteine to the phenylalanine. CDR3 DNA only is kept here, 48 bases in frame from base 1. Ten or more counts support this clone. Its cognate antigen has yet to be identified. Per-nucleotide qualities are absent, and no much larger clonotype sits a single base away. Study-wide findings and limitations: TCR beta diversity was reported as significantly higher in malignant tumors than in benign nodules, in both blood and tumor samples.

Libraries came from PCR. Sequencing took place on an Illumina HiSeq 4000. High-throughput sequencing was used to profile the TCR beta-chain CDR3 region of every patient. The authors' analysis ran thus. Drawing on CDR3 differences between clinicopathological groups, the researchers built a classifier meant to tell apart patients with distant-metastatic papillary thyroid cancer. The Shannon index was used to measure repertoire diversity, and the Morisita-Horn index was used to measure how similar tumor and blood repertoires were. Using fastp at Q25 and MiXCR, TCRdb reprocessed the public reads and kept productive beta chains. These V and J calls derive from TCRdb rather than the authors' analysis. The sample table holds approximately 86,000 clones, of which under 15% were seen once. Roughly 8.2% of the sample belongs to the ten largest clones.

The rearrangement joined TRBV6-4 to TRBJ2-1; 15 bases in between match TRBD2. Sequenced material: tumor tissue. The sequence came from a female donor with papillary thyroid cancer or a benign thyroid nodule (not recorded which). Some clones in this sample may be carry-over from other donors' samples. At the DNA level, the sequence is TGTGCCAGCAGTGACTCCGGACTAGCGGGAGGGCGCCGGCAGTTCTTC. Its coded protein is CASSDSGLAGGRRQFF.